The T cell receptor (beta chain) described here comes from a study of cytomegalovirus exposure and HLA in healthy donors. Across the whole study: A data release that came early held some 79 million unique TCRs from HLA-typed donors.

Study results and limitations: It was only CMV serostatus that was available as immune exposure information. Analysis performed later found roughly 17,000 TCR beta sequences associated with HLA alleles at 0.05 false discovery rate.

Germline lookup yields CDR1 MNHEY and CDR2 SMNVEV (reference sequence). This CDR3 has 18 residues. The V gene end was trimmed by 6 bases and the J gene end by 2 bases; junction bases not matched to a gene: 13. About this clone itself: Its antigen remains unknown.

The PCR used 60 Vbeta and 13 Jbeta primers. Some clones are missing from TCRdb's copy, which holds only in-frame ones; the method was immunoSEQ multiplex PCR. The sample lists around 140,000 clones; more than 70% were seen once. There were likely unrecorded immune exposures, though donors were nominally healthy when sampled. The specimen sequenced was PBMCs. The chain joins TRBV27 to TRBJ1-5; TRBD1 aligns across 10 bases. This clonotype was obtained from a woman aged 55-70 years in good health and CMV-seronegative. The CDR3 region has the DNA TGTGCCAGCAGCCCGACAGGGGGCGCGTATTGGGGCAATCAGCCCCAGCATTTT. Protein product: CASSPTGGAYWGNQPQHF.